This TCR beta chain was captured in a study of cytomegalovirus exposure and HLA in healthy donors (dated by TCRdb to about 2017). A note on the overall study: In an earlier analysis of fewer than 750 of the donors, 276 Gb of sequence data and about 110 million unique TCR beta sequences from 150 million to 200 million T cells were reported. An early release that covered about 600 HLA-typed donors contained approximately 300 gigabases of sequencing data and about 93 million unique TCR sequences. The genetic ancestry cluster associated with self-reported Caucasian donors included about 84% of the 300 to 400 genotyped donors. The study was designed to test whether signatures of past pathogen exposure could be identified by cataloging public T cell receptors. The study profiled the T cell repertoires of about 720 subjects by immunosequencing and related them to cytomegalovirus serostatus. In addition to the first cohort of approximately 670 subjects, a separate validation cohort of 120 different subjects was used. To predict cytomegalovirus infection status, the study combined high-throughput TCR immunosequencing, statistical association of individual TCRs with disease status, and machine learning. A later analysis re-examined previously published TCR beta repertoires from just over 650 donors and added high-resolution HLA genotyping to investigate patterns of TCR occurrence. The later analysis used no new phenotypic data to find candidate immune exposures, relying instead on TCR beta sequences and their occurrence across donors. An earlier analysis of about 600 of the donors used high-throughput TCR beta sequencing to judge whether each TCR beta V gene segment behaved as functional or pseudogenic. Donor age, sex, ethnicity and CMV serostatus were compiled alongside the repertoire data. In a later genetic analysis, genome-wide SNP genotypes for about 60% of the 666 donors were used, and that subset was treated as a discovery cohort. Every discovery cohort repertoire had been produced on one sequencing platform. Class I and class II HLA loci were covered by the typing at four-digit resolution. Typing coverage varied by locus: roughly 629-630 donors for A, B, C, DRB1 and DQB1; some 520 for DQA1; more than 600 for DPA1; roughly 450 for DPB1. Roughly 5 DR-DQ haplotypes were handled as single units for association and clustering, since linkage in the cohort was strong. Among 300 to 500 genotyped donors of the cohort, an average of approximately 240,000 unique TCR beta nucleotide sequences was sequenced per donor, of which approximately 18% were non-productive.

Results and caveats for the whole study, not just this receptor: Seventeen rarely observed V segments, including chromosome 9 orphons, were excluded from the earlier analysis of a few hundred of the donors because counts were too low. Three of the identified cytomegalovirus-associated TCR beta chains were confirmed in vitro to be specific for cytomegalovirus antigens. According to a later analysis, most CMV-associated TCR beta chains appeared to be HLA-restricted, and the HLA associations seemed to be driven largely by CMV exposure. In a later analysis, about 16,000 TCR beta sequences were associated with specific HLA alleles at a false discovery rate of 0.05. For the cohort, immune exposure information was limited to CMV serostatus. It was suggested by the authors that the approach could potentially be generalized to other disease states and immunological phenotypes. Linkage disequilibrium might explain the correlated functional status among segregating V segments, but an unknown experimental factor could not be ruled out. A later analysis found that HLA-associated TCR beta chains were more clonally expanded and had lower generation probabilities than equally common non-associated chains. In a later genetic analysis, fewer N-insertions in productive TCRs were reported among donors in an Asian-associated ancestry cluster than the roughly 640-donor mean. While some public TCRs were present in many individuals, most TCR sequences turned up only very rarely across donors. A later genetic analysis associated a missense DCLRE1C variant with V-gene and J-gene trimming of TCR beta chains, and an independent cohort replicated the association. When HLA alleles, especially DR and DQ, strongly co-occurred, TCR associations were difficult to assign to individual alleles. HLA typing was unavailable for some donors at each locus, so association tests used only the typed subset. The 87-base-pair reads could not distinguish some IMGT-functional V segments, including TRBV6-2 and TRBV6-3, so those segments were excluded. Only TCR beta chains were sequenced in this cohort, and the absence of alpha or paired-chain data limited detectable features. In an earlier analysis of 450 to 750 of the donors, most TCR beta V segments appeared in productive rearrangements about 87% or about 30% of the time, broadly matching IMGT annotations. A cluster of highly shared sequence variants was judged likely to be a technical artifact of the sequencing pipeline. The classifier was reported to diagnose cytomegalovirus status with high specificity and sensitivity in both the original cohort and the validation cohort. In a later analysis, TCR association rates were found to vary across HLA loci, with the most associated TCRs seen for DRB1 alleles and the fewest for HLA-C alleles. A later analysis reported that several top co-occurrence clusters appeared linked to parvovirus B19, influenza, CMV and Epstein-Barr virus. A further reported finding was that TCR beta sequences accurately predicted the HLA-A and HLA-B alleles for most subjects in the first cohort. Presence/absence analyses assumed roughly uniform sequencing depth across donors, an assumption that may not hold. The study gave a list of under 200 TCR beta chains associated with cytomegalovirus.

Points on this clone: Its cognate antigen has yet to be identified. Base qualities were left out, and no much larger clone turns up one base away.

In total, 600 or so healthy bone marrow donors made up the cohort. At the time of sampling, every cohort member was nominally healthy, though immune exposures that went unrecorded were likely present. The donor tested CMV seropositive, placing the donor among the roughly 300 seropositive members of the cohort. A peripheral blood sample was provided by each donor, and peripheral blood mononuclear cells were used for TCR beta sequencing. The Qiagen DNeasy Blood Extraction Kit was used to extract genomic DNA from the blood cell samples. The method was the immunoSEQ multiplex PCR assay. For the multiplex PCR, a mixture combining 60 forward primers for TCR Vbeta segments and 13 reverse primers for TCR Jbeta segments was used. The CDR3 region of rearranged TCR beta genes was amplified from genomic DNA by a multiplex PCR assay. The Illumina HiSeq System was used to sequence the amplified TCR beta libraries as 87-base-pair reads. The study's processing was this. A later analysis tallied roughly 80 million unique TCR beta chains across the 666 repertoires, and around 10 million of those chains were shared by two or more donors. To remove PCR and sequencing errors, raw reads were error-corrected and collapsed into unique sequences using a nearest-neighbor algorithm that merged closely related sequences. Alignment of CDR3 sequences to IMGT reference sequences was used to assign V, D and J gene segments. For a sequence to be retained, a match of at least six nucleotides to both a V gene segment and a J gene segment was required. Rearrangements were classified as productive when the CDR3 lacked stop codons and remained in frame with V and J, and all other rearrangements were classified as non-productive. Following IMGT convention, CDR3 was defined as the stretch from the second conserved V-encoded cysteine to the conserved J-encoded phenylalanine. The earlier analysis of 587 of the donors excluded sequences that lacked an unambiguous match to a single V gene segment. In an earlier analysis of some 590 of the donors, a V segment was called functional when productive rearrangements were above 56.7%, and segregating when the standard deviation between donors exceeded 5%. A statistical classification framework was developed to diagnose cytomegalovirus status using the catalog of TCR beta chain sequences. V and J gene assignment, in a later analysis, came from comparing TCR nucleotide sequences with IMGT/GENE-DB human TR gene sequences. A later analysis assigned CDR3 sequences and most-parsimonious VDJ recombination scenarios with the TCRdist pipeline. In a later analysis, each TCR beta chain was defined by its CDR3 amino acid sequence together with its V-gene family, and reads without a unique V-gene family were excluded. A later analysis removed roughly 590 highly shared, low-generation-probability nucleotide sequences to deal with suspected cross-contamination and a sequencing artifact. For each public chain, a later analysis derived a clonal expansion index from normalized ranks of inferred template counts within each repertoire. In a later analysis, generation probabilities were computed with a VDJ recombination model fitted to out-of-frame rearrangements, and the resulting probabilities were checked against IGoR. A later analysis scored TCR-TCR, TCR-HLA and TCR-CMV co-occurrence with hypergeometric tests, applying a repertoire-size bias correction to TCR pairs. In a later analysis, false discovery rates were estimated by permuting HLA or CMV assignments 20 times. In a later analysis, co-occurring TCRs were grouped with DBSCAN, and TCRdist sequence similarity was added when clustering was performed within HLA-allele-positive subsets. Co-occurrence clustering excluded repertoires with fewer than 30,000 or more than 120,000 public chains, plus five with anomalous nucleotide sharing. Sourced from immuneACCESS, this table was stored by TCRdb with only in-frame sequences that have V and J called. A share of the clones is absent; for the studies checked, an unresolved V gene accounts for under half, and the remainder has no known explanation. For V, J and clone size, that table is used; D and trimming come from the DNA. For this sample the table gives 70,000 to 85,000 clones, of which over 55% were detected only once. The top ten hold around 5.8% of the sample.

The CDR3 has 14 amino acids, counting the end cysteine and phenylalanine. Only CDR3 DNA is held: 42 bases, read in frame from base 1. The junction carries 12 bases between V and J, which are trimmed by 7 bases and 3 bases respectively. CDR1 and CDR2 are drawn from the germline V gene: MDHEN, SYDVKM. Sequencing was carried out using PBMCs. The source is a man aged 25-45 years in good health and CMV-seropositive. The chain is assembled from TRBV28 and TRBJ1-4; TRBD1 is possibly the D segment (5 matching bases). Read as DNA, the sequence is TGTGCCAGCATCCAGGGCGGTCCTAATGAAAAACTGTTTTTT. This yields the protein CASIQGGPNEKLFF. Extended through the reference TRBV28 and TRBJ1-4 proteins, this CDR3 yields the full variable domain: DVKVTQSSRYLVKRTGEKVFLECVQDMDHENMFWYRQDPGLGLRLIYFSYDVKMKEKGDIPEGYSVSREKKERFSLILESASTNQTSMYLCASIQGGPNEKLFFGSGTQLSVL.